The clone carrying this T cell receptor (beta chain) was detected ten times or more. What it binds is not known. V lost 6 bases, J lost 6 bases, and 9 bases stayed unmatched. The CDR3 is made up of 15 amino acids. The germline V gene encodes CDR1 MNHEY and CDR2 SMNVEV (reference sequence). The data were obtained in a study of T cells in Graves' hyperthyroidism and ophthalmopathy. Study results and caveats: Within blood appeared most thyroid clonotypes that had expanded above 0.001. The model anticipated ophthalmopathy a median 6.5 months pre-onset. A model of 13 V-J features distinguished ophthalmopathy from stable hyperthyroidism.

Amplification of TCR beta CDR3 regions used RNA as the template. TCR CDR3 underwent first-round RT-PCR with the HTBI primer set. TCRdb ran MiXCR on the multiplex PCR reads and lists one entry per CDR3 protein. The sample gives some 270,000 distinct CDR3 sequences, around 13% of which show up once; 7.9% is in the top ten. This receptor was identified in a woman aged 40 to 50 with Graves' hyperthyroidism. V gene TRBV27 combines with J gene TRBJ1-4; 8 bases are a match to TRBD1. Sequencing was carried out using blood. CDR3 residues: CASSLSGTGYEKLFF. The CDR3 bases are TGTGCCAGCAGCCTCTCCGGGACAGGATATGAAAAACTGTTTTTT.